The entry below gives a single T cell receptor beta chain sequence along with its context. This sample was included in a study of shared T cell receptors in the human thymus. V lost 0 bases and J 4 bases, leaving 22 bases between the germline ends. The CDR3 contains 18 residues. CDR1 is SGHTS, CDR2 YDEGEE, per germline. Data came from immunoSEQ multiplex PCR; TCRdb stores just in-frame clones and leaves some out. This table has roughly 710,000 clones, approximately 83% appearing once. These sequences were also reported in another study, on human thymus T cells.

The origin of this receptor is a girl less than two years old with a congenital heart defect. This chain links TRBV5-8 with TRBJ1-2, with D maybe TRBD1 (6 bases). Sequenced input: thymocytes. CDR3 sequence (DNA): TGTGCCAGCAGCTTGGCGGGACACGTCCTACGGAAGGGCTATGGCTACACCTTC. Amino acids: CASSLAGHVLRKGYGYTF.